The TCR beta chain under discussion was sequenced for a study of blood T cell repertoires in COVID-19. Across the study: The samples span acute and convalescent COVID-19 from the United States, Italy and Spain.

The CDR3 covers 15 residues. V dropped 4 bases and J dropped 4 bases, with 16 bases sitting between them. Per germline, CDR1 KGHSH and CDR2 LQKENI. The table came from immunoSEQ multiplex PCR; TCRdb's copy has only in-frame clones and leaves some out. The table has approximately 89,000 clones, 80% seen once; the top ten hold less than 20%. The chain carries TRBV18 and TRBJ1-1; a weak D match, TRBD1 (5 bases). This TCR was recovered from an elderly woman with acute or convalescent COVID-19. Sequences were obtained from peripheral blood. The CDR3 here is CASSLHHGAGTEAFF. Here the CDR3 DNA reads TGTGCCAGCTCACTTCACCATGGGGCTGGCACTGAAGCTTTCTTT.